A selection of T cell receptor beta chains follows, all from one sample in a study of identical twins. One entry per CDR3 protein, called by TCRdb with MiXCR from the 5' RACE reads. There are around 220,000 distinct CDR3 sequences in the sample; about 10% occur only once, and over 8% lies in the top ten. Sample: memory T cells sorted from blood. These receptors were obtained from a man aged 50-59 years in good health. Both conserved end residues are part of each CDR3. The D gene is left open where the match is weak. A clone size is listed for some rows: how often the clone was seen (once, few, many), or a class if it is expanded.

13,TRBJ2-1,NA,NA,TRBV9,CASSGDSSNEQFF,TGTGCCAGCAGCGGAGACTCCTCCAATGAGCAGTTCTTC
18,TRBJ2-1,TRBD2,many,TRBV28,CASSLGLAGGGRLSEQFF,TGTGCCAGCAGCCTTGGACTAGCGGGAGGCGGCAGATTATCTGAGCAGTTCTTC
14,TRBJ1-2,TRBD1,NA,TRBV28,CASSLEQGYYGYTF,TGTGCCAGCAGTTTAGAACAGGGGTACTATGGCTACACCTTC
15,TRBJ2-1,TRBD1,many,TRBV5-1,CASSLGQGSVDEQFF,TGCGCCAGCAGCCTGGGACAGGGGAGTGTTGATGAGCAGTTCTTC
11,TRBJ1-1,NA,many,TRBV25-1,CASTEGTEAFF,TGTGCCAGCACAGAAGGGACTGAAGCTTTCTTT
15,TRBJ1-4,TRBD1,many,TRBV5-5,CASSSQGGAYEKLFF,TGTGCCAGCAGCTCCCAAGGGGGCGCTTATGAAAAACTGTTTTTT
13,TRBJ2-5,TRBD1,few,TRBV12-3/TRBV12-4,CASSFTQGETQYF,TGTGCCAGCAGTTTTACACAGGGGGAGACCCAGTACTTC
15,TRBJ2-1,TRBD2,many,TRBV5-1,CASSPGGTFNNEQFF,TGCGCCAGCAGCCCGGGAGGGACATTTAACAATGAGCAGTTCTTC
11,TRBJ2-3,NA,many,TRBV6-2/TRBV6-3,CASAVADTQYF,TGTGCCAGCGCCGTGGCAGATACGCAGTATTTT
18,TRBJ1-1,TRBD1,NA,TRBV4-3,CASSQEEGPGTGNTEAFF,TGCGCCAGCAGCCAAGAGGAGGGTCCCGGGACAGGGAACACTGAAGCTTTCTTT
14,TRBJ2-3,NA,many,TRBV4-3,CASSLGLVSDTQYF,TGCGCCAGCAGCCTGGGACTCGTTTCGGATACGCAGTATTTT
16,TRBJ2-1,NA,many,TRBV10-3,CAISDRGGRNYNEQFF,TGTGCCATCAGTGATAGGGGTGGACGTAACTACAATGAGCAGTTCTTC
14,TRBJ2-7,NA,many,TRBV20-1,CSANAGQGVREQYF,TGCAGTGCTAACGCGGGGCAGGGGGTAAGAGAGCAGTACTTC
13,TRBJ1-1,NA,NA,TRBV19,CASSMESGREAFF,TGTGCCAGTAGTATGGAATCCGGGCGGGAAGCTTTCTTT
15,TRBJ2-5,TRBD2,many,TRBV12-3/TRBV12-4,CASSLSGTRQETQYF,TGTGCCAGCAGTTTGAGCGGGACCCGACAAGAGACCCAGTACTTC
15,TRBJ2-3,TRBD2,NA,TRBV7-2,CASSLRLAAPDTQYF,TGTGCCAGCAGCTTACGCCTAGCGGCCCCAGATACGCAGTATTTT
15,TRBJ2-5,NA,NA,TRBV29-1,CSVEGGQGFQETQYF,TGCAGCGTTGAAGGTGGCCAGGGGTTCCAAGAGACCCAGTACTTC
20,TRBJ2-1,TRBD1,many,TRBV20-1,CSARLTGTGYGGRSYNEQFF,TGCAGTGCTAGACTTACCGGGACAGGGTACGGGGGGCGCTCCTACAATGAGCAGTTCTTC
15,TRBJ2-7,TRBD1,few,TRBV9,CASSVGGTGAHEQYF,TGTGCCAGCAGCGTAGGGGGGACAGGGGCCCACGAGCAGTACTTC
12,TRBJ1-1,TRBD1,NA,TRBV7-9,CASSLDRGEAFF,TGTGCCAGCAGCCTTGACAGGGGAGAAGCTTTCTTT
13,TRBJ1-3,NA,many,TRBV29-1,CSGTAHSGNTIYF,TGCAGCGGGACCGCTCACTCTGGAAACACCATATATTTT
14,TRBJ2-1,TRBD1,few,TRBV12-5,CASGPGQGSNEQFF,TGTGCTAGTGGACCGGGACAGGGAAGCAATGAGCAGTTCTTC
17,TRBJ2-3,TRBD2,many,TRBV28,CASGLAGGRGVTDTQYF,TGTGCCAGCGGGCTAGCGGGAGGTCGGGGCGTCACAGATACGCAGTATTTT
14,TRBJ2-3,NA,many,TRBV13,CASSLAMGPDTQYF,TGTGCCAGCAGCTTAGCCATGGGCCCAGATACGCAGTATTTT
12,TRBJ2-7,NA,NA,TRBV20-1,CSAFIGIYEQYF,TGCAGTGCCTTCATAGGGATCTACGAGCAGTACTTC
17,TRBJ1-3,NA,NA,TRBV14,CASSQDRGDPSGNTIYF,TGTGCCAGCAGCCAAGATCGGGGGGACCCCTCTGGAAACACCATATATTTT
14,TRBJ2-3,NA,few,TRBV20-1,CSSWTETSTDTQYF,TGCAGTTCATGGACGGAAACTAGCACAGATACGCAGTATTTT
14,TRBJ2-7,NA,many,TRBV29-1,CSVTPQGRSYEQYF,TGCAGCGTCACCCCGCAGGGTAGGTCCTACGAGCAGTACTTC